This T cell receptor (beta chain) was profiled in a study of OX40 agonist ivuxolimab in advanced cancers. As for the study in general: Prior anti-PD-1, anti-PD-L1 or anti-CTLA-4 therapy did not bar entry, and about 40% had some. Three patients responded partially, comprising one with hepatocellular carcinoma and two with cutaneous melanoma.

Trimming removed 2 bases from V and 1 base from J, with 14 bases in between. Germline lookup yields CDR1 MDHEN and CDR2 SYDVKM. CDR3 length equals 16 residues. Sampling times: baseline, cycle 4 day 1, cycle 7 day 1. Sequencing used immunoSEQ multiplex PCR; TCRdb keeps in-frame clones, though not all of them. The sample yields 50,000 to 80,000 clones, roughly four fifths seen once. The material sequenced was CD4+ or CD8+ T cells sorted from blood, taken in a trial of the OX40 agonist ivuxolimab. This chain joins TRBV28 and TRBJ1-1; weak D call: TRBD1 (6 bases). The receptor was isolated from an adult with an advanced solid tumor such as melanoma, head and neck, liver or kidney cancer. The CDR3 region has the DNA TGTGCCAGCAGTTTAAAGGGGACACCCTGGAACACTGAAGCTTTCTTT. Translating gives CASSLKGTPWNTEAFF.